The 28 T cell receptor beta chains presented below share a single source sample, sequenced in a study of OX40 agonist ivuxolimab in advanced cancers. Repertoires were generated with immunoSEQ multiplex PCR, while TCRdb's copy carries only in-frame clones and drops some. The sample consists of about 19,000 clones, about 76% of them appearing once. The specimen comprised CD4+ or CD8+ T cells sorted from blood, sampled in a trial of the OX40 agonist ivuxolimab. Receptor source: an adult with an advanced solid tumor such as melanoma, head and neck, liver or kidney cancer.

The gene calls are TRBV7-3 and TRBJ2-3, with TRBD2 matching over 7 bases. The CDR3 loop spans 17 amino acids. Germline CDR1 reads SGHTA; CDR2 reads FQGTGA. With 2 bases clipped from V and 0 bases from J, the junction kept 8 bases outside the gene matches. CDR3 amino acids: CASSLGQLRGSTDTQYF. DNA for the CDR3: TGTGCCAGCAGCTTAGGGCAGTTGCGGGGGAGCACAGATACGCAGTATTTT.

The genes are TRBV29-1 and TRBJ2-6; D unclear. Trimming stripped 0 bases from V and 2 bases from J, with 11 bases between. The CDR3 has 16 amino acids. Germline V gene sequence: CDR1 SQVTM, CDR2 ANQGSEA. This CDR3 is CSVEDHGGTGANVLTF. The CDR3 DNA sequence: TGCAGCGTTGAAGATCACGGTGGAACTGGGGCCAACGTCCTGACTTTC.

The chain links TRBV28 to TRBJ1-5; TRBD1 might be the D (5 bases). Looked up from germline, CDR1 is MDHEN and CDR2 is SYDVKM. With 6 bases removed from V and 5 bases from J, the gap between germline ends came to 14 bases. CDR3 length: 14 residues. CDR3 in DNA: TGTGCCAGCAGCATTACTACAGGAGATCAGCCCCAGCATTTT. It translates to CASSITTGDQPQHF.

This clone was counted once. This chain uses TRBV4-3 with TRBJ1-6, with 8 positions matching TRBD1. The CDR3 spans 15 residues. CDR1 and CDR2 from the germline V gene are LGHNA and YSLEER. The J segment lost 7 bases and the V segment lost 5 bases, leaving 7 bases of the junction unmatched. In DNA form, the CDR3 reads TGCGCCAGCAGCTTGACAGGGGTGGGGAATTCACCCCTCCACTTT. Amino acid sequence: CASSLTGVGNSPLHF.

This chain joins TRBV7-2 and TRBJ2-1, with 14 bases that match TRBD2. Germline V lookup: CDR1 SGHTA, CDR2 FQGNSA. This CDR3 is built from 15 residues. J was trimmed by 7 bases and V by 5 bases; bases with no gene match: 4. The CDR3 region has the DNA TGTGCCAGCAGCGAGGGACTAGCGGGAGCAAATGAGCAGTTCTTC. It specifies CASSEGLAGANEQFF. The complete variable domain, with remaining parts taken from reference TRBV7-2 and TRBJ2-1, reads GAGVSQSPSNKVTEKGKDVELRCDPISGHTALYWYRQSLGQGLEFLIYFQGNSAPDKSGLPSDRFSAERTGGSVSTLTIQRTQQEDSAVYLCASSEGLAGANEQFFGPGTRLTVL.

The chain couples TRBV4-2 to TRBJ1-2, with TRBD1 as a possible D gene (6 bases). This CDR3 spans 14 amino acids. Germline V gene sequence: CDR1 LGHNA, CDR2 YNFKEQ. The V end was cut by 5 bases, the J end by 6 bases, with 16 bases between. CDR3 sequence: CASSLTGKNDGYTF. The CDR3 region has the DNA TGTGCCAGCAGCTTAACAGGGAAAAATGATGGCTACACCTTC.

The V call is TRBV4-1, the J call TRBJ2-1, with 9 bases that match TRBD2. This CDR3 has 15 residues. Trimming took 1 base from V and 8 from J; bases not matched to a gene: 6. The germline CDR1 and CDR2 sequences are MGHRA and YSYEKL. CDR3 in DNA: TGCGCCAGCAGCCAAGGCGGGAGGGCTGGCGATGAGCAGTTCTTC. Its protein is CASSQGGRAGDEQFF.

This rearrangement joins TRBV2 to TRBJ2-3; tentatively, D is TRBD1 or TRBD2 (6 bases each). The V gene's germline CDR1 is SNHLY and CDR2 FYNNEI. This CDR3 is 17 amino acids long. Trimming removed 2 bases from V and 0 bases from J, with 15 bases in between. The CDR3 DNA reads TGTGCCAGCAGTGAAAGGGGGGCCAGGGCCAGCACAGATACGCAGTATTTT. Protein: CASSERGARASTDTQYF.

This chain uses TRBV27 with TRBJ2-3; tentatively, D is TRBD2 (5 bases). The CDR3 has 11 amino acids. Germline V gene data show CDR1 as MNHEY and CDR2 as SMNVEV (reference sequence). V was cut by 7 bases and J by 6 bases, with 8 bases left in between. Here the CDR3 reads CASTGWDTQYF. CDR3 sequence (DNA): TGTGCCAGCACGGGGTGGGATACGCAGTATTTT.

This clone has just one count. CDR3 in amino acids: CASSEPGQGSIGNQPQHF. DNA for the CDR3: TGTGCCAGCAGTGAGCCGGGACAGGGGTCAATAGGGAATCAGCCCCAGCATTTT. The genes are TRBV2 and TRBJ1-5, with 10 positions matching TRBD1. V lost 3 bases, J lost 4 bases, and 12 bases stayed unmatched. CDR1 SNHLY and CDR2 FYNNEI come from the germline V gene. The CDR3 contains 18 residues. Combining the CDR3 with reference TRBV2 and TRBJ1-5 gives the whole variable domain EPEVTQTPSHQVTQMGQEVILRCVPISNHLYFYWYRQILGQKVEFLVSFYNNEISEKSEIFDDQFSVERPDGSNFTLKIRSTKLEDSAMYFCASSEPGQGSIGNQPQHFGDGTRLSIL.

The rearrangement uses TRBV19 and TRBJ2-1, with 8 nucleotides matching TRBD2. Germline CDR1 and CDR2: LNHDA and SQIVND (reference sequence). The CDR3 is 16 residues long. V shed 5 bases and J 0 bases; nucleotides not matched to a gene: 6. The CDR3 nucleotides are TGTGCCAGTAGTCTCCAGCGGGAGCCCTCCTACAATGAGCAGTTCTTC. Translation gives CASSLQREPSYNEQFF.

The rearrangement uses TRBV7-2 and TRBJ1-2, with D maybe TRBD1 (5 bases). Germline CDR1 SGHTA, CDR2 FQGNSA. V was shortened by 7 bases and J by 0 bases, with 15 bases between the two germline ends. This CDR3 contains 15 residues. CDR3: CASTGGHGPNYGYTF. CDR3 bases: TGTGCCAGCACAGGAGGACACGGGCCTAACTATGGCTACACCTTC.

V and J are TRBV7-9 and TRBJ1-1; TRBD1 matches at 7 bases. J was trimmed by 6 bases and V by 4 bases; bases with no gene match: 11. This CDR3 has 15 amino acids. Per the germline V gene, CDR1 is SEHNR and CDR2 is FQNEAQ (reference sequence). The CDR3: CASSSHQGVGAEAFF. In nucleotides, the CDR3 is TGTGCCAGCAGCTCCCATCAGGGGGTCGGGGCTGAAGCTTTCTTT.

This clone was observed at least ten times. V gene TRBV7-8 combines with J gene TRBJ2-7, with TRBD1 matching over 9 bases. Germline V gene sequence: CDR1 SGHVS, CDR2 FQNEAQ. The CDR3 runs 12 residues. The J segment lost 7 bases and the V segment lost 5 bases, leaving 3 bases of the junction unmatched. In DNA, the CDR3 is TGTGCCAGCAGCCAAGGGACAGGGGAGCAGTACTTC. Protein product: CASSQGTGEQYF.

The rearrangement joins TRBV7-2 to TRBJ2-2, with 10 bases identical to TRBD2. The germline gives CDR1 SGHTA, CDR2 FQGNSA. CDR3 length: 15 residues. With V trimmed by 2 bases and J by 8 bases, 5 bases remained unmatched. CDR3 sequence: CASSLQREGRGELFF. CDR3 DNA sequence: TGTGCCAGCAGCTTACAGCGGGAGGGCCGGGGGGAGCTGTTTTTT.

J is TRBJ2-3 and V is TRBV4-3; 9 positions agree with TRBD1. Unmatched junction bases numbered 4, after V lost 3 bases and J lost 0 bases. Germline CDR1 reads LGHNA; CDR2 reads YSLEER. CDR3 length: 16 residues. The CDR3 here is CASSQIGTGSTDTQYF. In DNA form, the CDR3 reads TGCGCCAGCAGCCAGATAGGGACAGGGAGCACAGATACGCAGTATTTT.

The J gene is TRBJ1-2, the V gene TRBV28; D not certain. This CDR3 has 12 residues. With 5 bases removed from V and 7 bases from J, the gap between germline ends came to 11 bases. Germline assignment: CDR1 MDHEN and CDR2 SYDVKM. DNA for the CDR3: TGTGCCAGCAGTCTGGGGAGCGGTGGCTACACCTTC. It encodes CASSLGSGGYTF.

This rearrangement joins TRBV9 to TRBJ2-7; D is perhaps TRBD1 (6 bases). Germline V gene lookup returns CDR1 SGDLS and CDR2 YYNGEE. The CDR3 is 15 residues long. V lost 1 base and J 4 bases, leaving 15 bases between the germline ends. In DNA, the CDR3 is TGTGCCAGCAGCGTACTACCGGGACAATTTTACGAGCAGTACTTC. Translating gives CASSVLPGQFYEQYF.

The CDR3 coding sequence is TGTGCCAGTAGTCCGGGGGGCTACGAGCAGTACTTC. Amino acids: CASSPGGYEQYF. The chain is built from TRBV19 and TRBJ2-7; TRBD2 matches 7 bases. Trimming at V came to 5 bases and at J to 3 bases, leaving 1 base not matched to a gene. This CDR3 contains 12 residues. Per the germline V gene, CDR1 is LNHDA and CDR2 is SQIVND (reference sequence). Filled out from reference TRBV19 and TRBJ2-7, the complete variable domain reads DGGITQSPKYLFRKEGQNVTLSCEQNLNHDAMYWYRQDPGQGLRLIYYSQIVNDFQKGDIAEGYSVSREKKESFPLTVTSAQKNPTAFYLCASSPGGYEQYFGPGTRLTVT.

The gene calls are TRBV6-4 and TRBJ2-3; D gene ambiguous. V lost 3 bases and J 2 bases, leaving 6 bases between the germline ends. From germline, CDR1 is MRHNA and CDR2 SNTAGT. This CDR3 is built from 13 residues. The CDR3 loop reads CASSEGFTDTQYF. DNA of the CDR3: TGTGCCAGCAGTGAGGGCTTCACAGATACGCAGTATTTT.

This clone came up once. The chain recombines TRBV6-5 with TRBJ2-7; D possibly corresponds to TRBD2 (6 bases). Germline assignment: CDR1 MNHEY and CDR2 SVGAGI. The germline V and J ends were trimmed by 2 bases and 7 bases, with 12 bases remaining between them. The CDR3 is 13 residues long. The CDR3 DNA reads TGTGCCAGCAGTTACGCGGGGTCGGTTGAGCAGTACTTC. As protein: CASSYAGSVEQYF.

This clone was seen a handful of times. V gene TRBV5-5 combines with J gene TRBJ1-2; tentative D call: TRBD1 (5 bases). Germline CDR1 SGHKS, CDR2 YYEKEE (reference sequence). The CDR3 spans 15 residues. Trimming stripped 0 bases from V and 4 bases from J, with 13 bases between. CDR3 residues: CASSLEGTESYGYTF. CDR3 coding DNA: TGTGCCAGCAGCTTGGAGGGGACGGAAAGCTATGGCTACACCTTC.

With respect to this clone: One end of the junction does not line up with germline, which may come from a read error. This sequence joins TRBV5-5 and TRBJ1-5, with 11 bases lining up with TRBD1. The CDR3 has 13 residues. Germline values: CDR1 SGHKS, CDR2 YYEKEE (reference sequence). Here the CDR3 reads CASSSTGQGDLYF. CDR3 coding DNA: TGTGCCAGCAGCTCCACGGGACAGGGGGACTTATATTTT.

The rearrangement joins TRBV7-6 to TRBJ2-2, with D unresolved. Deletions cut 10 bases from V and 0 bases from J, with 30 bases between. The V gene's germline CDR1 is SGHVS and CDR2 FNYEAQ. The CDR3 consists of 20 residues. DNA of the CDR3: TGTGCCACCAGAGGTGACCCTACTCTAACCTCTCTCCCGAACACCGGGGAGCTGTTTTTT. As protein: CATRGDPTLTSLPNTGELFF.

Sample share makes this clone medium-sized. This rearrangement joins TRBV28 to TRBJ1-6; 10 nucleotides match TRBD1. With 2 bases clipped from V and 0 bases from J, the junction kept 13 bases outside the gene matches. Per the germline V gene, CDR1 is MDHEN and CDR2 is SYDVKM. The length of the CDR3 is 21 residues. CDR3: CASSLPGTGDNQDSYNSPLHF. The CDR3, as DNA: TGTGCCAGCAGTTTACCTGGGACAGGGGATAACCAGGACTCCTATAATTCACCCCTCCACTTT.

The CDR3 bases are TGTGCCAGCAGCCCGAGCGGGGAAGAGACCCAGTACTTC. Translation: CASSPSGEETQYF. The V call is TRBV7-9, the J call TRBJ2-5; 7 bases are a match to TRBD2. Germline V gene data show CDR1 as SEHNR and CDR2 as FQNEAQ (reference sequence). This CDR3 comprises 13 residues. Trimming took 5 bases from V and 3 from J; bases not matched to a gene: 3.

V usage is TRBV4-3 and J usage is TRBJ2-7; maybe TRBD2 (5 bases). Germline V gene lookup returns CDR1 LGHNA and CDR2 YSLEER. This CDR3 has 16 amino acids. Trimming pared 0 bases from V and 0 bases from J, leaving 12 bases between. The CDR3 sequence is CASSQDPGVGSYEQYF. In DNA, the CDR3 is TGCGCCAGCAGCCAAGATCCCGGGGTCGGCTCCTACGAGCAGTACTTC.

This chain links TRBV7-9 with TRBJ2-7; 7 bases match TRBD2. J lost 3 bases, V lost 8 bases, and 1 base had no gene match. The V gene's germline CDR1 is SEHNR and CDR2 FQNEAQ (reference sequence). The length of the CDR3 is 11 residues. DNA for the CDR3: TGTGCCAGCCGGGGGGACTACGAGCAGTACTTC. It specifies CASRGDYEQYF. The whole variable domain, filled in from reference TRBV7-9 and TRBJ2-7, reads DTGVSQNPRHKITKRGQNVTFRCDPISEHNRLYWYRQTLGQGPEFLTYFQNEAQLEKSRLLSDRFSAERPKGSFSTLEIQRTEQGDSAMYLCASRGDYEQYFGPGTRLTVT.